This TCR beta chain was recovered during a study of CD8 T cells in ankylosing spondylitis. Study-level findings and limits: CD8+ cells made up the disease-linked clones, which were relatively rare in peripheral blood. It was reported that disease-linked clones were significantly enriched in matched ankylosing spondylitis synovial fluid.

Using quantitative 5'-RACE with molecular barcodes, the authors made TCR beta libraries. TCRdb reprocessed the 5' RACE reads via MiXCR and lists one record per CDR3 protein. This table holds under 250,000 distinct CDR3 sequences, more than 25% found once. Only a few counts were recorded for this clonotype. Its antigen is unknown. Sequencing was carried out using blood, either unsorted or a sorted T cell fraction (not recorded which). The source of this sequence is a male donor with ankylosing spondylitis or in good health (not recorded which).

The CDR3 sequence: CASSFSVGYQETQYF. The CDR3 DNA reads as TGTGCCAGCAGTTTCAGCGTTGGGTACCAAGAGACCCAGTACTTC. The V and J genes are TRBV12-3 or TRBV12-4 and TRBJ2-5; unclear D gene. Deletions cut 3 bases from V and 0 bases from J, with 11 bases between. The CDR3 has 15 amino acids.